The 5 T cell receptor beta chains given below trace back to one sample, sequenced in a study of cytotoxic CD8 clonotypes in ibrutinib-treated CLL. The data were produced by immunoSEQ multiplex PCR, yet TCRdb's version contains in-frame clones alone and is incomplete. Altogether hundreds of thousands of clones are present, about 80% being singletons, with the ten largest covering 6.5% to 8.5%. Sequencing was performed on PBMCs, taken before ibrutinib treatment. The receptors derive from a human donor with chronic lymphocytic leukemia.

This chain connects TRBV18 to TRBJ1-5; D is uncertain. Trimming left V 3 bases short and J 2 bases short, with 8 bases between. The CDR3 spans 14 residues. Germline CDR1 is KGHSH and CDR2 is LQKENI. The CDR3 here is CASSPERGNQPQHF. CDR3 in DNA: TGTGCCAGCTCACCGGAGCGAGGCAATCAGCCCCAGCATTTT.

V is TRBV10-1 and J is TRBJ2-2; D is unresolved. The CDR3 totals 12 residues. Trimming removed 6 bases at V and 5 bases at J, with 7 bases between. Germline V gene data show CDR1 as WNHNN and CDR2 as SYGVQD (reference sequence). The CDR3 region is CASSVVTGELFF. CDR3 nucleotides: TGCGCCAGCAGCGTAGTGACCGGGGAGCTGTTTTTT.

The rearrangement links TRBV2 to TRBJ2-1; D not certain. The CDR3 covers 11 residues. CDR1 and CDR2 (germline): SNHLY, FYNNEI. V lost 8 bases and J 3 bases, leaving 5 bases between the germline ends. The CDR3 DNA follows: TGTGCCAGCGTTGACTACAATGAGCAGTTCTTC. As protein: CASVDYNEQFF.

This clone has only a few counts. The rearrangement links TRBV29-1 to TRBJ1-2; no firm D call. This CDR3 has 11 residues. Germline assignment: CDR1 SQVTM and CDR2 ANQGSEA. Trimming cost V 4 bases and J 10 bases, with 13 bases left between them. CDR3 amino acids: CSVARFEDYTF. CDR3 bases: TGCAGCGTTGCTAGATTCGAAGACTACACCTTC.

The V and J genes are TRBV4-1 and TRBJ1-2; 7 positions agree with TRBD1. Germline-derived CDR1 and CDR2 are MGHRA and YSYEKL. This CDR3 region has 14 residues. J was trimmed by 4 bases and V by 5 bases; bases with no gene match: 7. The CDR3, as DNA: TGCGCCAGCAGCGCCTACCGGGACAGCTATGGCTACACCTTC. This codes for CASSAYRDSYGYTF.